This TCR beta chain was documented in a study of long-term antiretroviral therapy in people with HIV. The junction had 7 bases not matched to a gene; V was cut back by 6 bases and J by 9 bases. Germline assignment: CDR1 MNHNY and CDR2 SVGAGI (reference sequence). The CDR3 totals 13 residues. The libraries were made with immunoSEQ v3.0 at survey level. This table comes from immunoSEQ multiplex PCR, and its TCRdb copy is limited to in-frame clones, with some not included. The sample has around 30,000 clones, approximately 85% seen once. The sample consisted of unsorted PBMCs, taken 3 years after starting antiretroviral therapy. The J gene is TRBJ2-4, the V gene TRBV6-6; TRBD1 matches at 8 bases. This TCR came from a man between 40 and 49 years old with HIV. CDR3 region: CASSRGQGGIQYF. CDR3 nucleotide sequence: TGTGCCAGCAGCCGTGGACAGGGTGGCATTCAGTACTTC.